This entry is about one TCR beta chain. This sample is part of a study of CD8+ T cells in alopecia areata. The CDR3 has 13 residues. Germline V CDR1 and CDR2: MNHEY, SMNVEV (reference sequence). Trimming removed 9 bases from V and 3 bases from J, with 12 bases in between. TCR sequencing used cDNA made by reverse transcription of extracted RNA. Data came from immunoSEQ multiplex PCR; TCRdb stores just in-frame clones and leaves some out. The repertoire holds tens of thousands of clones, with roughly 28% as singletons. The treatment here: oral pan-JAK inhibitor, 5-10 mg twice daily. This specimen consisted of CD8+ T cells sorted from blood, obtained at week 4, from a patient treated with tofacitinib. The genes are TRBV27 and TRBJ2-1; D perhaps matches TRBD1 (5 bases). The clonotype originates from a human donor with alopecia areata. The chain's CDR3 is CASARGGYNEQFF. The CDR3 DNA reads TGTGCCAGTGCAAGGGGCGGCTACAATGAGCAGTTCTTC.